This TCR beta chain comes out of a study of shared clonotypes between healthy human individuals (dated by TCRdb to 2019 to 2021). A note on the overall study: Three men and two women, aged 18 to 49 years, made up the cohort. Per donor, leukapheresis produced somewhere between about 0.9 and 9.5 billion PBMCs. Blood TCR repertoires of four to six healthy adults were deeply sequenced to estimate repertoire size and the extent of clonotype sharing between individuals. For each donor, CD4 naive and CD4 memory were each run on three plates, CD8 naive on two plates, and CD8 memory on one plate. To increase sequencing depth and limit assay-specific biases, TCR repertoire library preparation and sequencing were carried out by different laboratories using diverse techniques. General findings and caveats noted by the study authors: Pairwise subsampling led to the expectation that sequencing depth would affect the degree of clonotype sharing among donors. Sampling was restricted to blood, and TCR repertoires in tissues likely differ from the TCR repertoires found in blood. When four donors were compared, the shared fraction of clonotypes was about 5% for naive CD4, around 3.6% for naive CD8, 2.3% for memory CD4, and around 0.37% for memory CD8. Higher generation probabilities were observed for clonotypes shared by all four sorted-subset donors than for non-shared clonotypes. Naive subsets generally had larger estimated clonotype richness than memory subsets did. Even with the large sequencing depth, rarefaction of the sorted-subset datasets indicated that sequencing was incomplete. The small number of donors limited the genetic and exposure-history diversity represented.

Details on this clone: Its specific antigen is unknown. Within one base of it there is no much larger clone, and no base qualities were kept.

TCR CDR3 regions were amplified from genomic DNA by multiplex PCR using the deep immunoSEQ assay. Genomic DNA extracted from each cell subset was distributed evenly over all wells of several immunoSEQ 96-well plates, and each plate served as one replicate. Each replicate PCR for sorted subsets received about 200 ng genomic DNA, equal to tens of thousands of T cell genomes. Purified libraries were quantified with a Qubit 3.0 fluorometer, sized on a Bioanalyzer 2100, and re-quantified with the KAPA Library Quantification kit. Every immunoSEQ 96-well plate was sequenced on a dedicated single-read 150-cycle Illumina NextSeq 550 flow cell. As for the authors' bioinformatics: Because the immunoSEQ output held only junctional sequences and lacked quality scores, the filtering could not match the filtering applied to full-length reads. To assign V/J genes and CDR3, sequences were annotated against IMGT germline references using PyIR, a Python wrapper for IgBLAST v1.9. Reads were filtered out if the reads had weak V/J assignments (E-value above 1e-6), no CDR3, stop codons, out-of-frame junctions, or ambiguous translated residues. V3J clonotypes were defined as sequences sharing an identical inferred V gene, J gene, and CDR3 amino acid sequence. Percentage overlap between repertoires was computed as shared unique clonotypes divided by the size of the smaller repertoire. Three approaches were used to assess repertoire richness: RTK rarefaction, the Chao1 estimator, and Recon v2.1 estimates of unobserved clonotypes. OLGA was used to compute generation probabilities for all TCRbeta clonotypes that the gDNA method yielded from a few donors. The table comes from immuneACCESS by way of TCRdb, which keeps in-frame sequences with V and J called. Part of the clones is missing from these tables; in studies checked, under half for an unresolved V gene and the rest for unknown reasons. V, J and clone size were drawn from that table, and D and trimming were deduced from the DNA. The sample includes 2 million or so clones, with 85% to 95% observed a single time. 0.1% to 0.15% of the sample belongs to the ten largest clones.

Healthy HIV-negative adults with no recently reported acute infections or vaccinations were included as donors. All donors were Caucasian adults living in Nashville, Tennessee, USA. CD4+ T cells were enriched through magnetic negative selection, after which naive cells were positively selected on CD45RA and the remaining negative fraction served as the memory subset. After blood collection by leukapheresis, PBMCs were isolated using Ficoll-Histopaque density gradient centrifugation and then cryopreserved in the vapor phase of liquid nitrogen. Analytical flow cytometry was used to check the purity and quantity of every magnetically sorted T cell population. Genomic DNA was isolated from each sorted fraction and quantified by UV absorbance on a Nanodrop 2000c. Taken from cysteine to phenylalanine, the CDR3 has 16 residues. Of the read, only the CDR3 DNA is kept; its 48 bases are in frame from base 1. Relative to germline, V is 2 bases shorter and J is 2 bases shorter, with 16 bases between their ends. The germline V gene (reference sequence) specifies SEHNR as CDR1 and FQNEAQ as CDR2.

This TCR derives from a man younger than 35 in good health. The sequenced sample consisted of naive CD4+ T cells sorted from blood. The cell subset or site label of this sample denotes: CD45RA+ positively selected. The V and J segments used are TRBV7-9 and TRBJ2-7; the D segment could be TRBD2, given 7 matching bases. The sequenced DNA is TGTGCCAGCAGCTTATTAGGGGGGGACGCACCCTACGAGCAGTACTTC. It encodes CASSLLGGDAPYEQYF.